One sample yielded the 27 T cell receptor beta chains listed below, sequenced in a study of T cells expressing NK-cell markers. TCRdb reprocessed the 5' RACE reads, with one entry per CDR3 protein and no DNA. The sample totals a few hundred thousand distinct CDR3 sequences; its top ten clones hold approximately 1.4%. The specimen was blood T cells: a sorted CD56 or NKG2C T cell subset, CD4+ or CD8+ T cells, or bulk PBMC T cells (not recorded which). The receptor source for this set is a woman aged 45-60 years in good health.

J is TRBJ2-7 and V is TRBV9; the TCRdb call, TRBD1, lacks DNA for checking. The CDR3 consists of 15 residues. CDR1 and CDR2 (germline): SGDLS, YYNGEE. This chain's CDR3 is CASSPPGSLSYEQYF.

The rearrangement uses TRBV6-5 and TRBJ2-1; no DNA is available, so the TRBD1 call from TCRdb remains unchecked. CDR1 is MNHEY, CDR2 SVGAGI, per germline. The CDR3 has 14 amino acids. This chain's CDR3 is CASSRTPGYNEQFF.

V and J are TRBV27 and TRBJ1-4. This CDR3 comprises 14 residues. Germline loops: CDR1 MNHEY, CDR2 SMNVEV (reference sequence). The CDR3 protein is CASRDGGINEKLFF. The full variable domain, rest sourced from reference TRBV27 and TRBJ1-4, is EAQVTQNPRYLITVTGKKLTVTCSQNMNHEYMSWYRQDPGLGLRQIYYSMNVEVTDKGDVPEGYKVSRKEKRNFPLILESPSPNQTSLYFCASRDGGINEKLFFGSGTQLSVL.

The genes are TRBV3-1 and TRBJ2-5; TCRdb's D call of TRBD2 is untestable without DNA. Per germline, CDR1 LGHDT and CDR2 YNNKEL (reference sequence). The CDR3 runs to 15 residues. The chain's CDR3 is CASSQEGLEGETQYF.

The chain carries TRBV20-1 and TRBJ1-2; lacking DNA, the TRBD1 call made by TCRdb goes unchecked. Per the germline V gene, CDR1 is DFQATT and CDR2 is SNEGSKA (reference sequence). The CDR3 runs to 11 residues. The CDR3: CSASDSYGYTF.

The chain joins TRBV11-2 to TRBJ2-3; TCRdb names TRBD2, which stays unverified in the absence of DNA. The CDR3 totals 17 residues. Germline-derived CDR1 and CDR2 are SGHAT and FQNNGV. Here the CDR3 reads CASSLFGGGGSTDTQYF.

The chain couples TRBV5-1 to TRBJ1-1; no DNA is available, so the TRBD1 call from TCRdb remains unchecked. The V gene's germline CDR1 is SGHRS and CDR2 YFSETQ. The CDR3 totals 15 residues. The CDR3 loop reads CASSADGGGHTEAFF.

The CDR3 sequence: CASSGARRGRKNQPQHF. The V call is TRBV25-1, the J call TRBJ1-5. There are 17 residues in the CDR3. From germline, CDR1 is MGHDK and CDR2 SYGVNS. Full variable domain (remainder filled in from reference TRBV25-1 and TRBJ1-5): EADIYQTPRYLVIGTGKKITLECSQTMGHDKMYWYQQDPGMELHLIHYSYGVNSTEKGDLSSESTVSRIRTEHFPLTLESARPSHTSQYLCASSGARRGRKNQPQHFGDGTRLSIL.

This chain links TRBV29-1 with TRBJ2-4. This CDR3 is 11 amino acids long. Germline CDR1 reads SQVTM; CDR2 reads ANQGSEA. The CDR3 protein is CSEQGQNIQYF.

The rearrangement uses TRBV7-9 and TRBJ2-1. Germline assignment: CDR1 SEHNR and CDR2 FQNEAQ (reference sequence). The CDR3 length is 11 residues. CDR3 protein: CASSPFYEQFF.

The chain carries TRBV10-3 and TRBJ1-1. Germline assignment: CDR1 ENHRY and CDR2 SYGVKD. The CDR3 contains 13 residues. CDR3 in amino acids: CAISDNQNTEAFF.

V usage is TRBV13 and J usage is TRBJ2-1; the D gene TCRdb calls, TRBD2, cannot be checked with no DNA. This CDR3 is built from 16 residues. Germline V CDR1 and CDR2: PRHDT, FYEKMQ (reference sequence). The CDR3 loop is CASSKVAGFEGNEQFF. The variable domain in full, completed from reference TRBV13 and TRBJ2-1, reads AAGVIQSPRHLIKEKRETATLKCYPIPRHDTVYWYQQGPGQDPQFLISFYEKMQSDKGSIPDRFSAQQFSDYHSELNMSSLELGDSALYFCASSKVAGFEGNEQFFGPGTRLTVL.

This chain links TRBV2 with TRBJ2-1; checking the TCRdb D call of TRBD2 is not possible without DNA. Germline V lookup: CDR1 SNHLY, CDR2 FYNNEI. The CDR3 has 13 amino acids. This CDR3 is CASRAGLHNEQFF.

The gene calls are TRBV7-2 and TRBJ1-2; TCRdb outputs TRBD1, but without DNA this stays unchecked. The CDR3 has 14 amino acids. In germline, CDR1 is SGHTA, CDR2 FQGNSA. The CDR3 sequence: CASSRDSSGYGYTF.

The CDR3 sequence is CSASGRIYEQYF. This chain links TRBV20-1 with TRBJ2-7; TCRdb picks TRBD1, but there is no DNA to check that call. Germline CDR1 reads DFQATT; CDR2 reads SNEGSKA (reference sequence). The CDR3 runs 12 residues.

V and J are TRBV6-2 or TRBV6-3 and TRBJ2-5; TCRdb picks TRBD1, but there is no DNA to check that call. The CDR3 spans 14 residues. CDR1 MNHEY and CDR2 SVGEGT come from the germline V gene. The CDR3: CASSYDWGQETQYF.

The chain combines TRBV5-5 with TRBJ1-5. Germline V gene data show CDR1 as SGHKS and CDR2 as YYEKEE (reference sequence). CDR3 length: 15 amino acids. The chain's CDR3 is CASSRALLGGQPQHF. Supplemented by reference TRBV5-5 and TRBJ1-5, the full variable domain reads DAGVTQSPTHLIKTRGQQVTLRCSPISGHKSVSWYQQVLGQGPQFIFQYYEKEERGRGNFPDRFSARQFPNYSSELNVNALLLGDSALYLCASSRALLGGQPQHFGDGTRLSIL.

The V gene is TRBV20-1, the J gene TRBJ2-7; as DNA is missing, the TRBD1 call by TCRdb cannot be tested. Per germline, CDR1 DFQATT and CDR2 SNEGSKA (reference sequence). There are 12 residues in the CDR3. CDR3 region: CSARDRGFEQYF.

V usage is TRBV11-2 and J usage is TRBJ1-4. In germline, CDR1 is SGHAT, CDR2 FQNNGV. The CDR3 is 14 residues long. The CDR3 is CASSALVTNEKLFF. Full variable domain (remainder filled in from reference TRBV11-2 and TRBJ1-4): EAGVAQSPRYKIIEKRQSVAFWCNPISGHATLYWYQQILGQGPKLLIQFQNNGVVDDSQLPKDRFSAERLKGVDSTLKIQPAKLEDSAVYLCASSALVTNEKLFFGSGTQLSVL.

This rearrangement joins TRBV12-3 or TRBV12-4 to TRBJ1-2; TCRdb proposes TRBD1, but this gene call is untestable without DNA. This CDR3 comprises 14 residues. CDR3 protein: CASASLSGGSGYTF.

This chain's CDR3 is CSVEARGGSSYEQYF. J is TRBJ2-7 and V is TRBV29-1. Germline CDR1 SQVTM, CDR2 ANQGSEA. The CDR3 has 15 amino acids.

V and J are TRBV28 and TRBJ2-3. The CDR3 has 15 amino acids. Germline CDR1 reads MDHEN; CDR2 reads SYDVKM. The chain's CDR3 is CASSFIGSNTDTQYF.

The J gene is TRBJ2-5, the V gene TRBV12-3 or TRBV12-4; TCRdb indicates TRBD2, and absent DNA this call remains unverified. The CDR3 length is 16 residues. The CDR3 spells CASSPGTSGTQETQYF.

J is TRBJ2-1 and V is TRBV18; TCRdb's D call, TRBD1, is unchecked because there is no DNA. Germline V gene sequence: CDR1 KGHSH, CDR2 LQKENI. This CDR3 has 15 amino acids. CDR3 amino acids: CASSPPQPGRDEQFF.

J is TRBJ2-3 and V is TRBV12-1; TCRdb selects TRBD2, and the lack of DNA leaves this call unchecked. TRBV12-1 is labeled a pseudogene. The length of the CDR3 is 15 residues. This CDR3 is CASSLRDSGADTQYF.

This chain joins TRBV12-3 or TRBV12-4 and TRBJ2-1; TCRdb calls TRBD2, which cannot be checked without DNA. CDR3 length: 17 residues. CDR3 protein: CASSYYTAGLAHNEQFF.

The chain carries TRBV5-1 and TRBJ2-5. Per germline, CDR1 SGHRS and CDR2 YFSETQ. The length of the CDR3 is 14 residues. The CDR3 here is CASSLSTLEETQYF.